The clone carrying this T cell receptor (beta chain) was counted only a few times. Its antigen is currently unknown. CDR1 LGHDT and CDR2 YNNKEL come from the germline V gene (reference sequence). The CDR3 has 14 amino acids. Trimming pared 5 bases from V and 2 bases from J, leaving 9 bases between. A single-stranded UMI oligo with SP2 sequence was ligated to cDNA 3' ends. An equimolar mix of RC1.1 and RC1.2 primed the beta chain across TRBC1 and TRBC2. From the second PCR onward, TCR alpha and beta chains were processed separately. TCRdb independently ran MiXCR on the UMI-ligation and nested PCR reads; one entry per CDR3 protein. Among over 55,000 distinct CDR3 sequences listed, roughly an eighth were seen once. The sample is drawn from a study of quantifying T cell responses using KT2 cells. Study-level information: RNA was reverse transcribed with TCR alpha and beta constant-region primers.

Study observations and caveats: Counts of KT2 alpha and beta sequences rose linearly with the number of KT2 cells added.

The gene calls are TRBV3-1 and TRBJ1-4; a possible D gene is TRBD1 (5 bases). Sequencing was performed on PBMCs spiked with cells of the T cell clone KT2. The receptor was isolated from a human donor. The CDR3 loop is CASSSRDTNEKLFF. CDR3 bases: TGTGCCAGCAGCTCGCGGGACACTAATGAAAAACTGTTTTTT.